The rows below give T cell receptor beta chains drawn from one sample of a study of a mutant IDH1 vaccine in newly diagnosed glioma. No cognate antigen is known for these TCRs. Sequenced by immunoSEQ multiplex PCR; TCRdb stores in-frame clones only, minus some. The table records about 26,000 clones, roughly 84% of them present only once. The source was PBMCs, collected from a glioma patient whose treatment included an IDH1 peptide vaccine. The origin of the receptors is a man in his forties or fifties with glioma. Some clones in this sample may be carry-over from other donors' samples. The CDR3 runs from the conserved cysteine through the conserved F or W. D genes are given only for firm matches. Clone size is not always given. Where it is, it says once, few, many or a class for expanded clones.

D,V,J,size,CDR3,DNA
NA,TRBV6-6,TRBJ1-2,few,CASSLSGRDYGYTF,TGTGCCAGCAGTCTAAGTGGCAGGGACTATGGCTACACCTTC
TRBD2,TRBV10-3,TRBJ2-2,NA,CAIRRGGGTGELFF,TGTGCCATCAGACGCGGGGGGGGAACCGGGGAGCTGTTTTTT
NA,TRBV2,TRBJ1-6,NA,CASRDDETYNSPLHF,TGTGCCAGCAGGGACGATGAGACCTATAATTCACCCCTCCACTTT
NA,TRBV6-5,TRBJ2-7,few,CASSPRTATYEQYF,TGTGCCAGCAGTCCAAGGACGGCTACCTACGAGCAGTACTTC
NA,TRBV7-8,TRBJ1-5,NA,CASSLVGGDGQPQHF,TGTGCCAGCAGCTTAGTTGGGGGGGATGGTCAGCCCCAGCATTTT
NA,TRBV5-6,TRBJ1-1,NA,CASSWAAEAFF,TGTGCCAGCAGCTGGGCAGCCGAAGCTTTCTTT
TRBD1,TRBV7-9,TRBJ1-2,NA,CASSFTAGGGGYTF,TGTGCCAGCAGCTTTACGGCAGGGGGCGGTGGCTACACCTTC
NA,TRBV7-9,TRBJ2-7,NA,CASSLGRGTSYEQYF,TGTGCCAGCAGCTTAGGGCGCGGAACCTCCTACGAGCAGTACTTC
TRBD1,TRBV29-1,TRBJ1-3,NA,CSVEDNRDRELSVSGGNTIYF,TGCAGCGTTGAAGATAACCGGGACAGGGAACTATCCGTTTCTGGAGGAAACACCATATATTTT
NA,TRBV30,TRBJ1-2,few,CAWTRGRLRMGSNYGYTF,TGTGCCTGGACCCGCGGCCGACTGCGCATGGGCTCTAACTATGGCTACACCTTC
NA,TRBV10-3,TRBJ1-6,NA,CAISELGRGGSPLHF,TGTGCCATCAGTGAGTTAGGCAGGGGTGGTTCACCCCTCCACTTT
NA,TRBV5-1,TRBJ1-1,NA,CASSLRPGFNTEAFF,TGCGCCAGCAGCTTGAGACCGGGCTTCAACACTGAAGCTTTCTTT
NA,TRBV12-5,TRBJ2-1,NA,CASGLTGRSYNEQFF,TGTGCTAGTGGTTTGACTGGGAGGTCCTACAATGAGCAGTTCTTC
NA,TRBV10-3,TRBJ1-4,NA,CAISERVTDEKLFF,TGTGCCATCAGTGAGAGGGTCACAGATGAAAAACTGTTTTTT
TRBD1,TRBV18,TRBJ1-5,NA,CASSPGTENQPQHF,TGTGCCAGCTCACCCGGGACAGAGAATCAGCCCCAGCATTTT
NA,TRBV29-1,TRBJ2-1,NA,CSPFQDSSYNEQFF,TGCAGCCCATTTCAGGACAGCTCCTACAATGAGCAGTTCTTC
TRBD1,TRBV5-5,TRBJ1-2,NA,CASSLGTDYGYTF,TGTGCCAGCAGCTTAGGGACAGACTATGGCTACACCTTC
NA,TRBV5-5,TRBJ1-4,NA,CASSPNWGEEKLFF,TGTGCCAGCAGCCCAAACTGGGGGGAGGAAAAACTGTTTTTT
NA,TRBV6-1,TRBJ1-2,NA,CASTEQRDSQANYGYTF,TGTGCCAGCACTGAGCAGAGGGACTCCCAGGCGAACTATGGCTACACCTTC
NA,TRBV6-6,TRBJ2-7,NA,CASSSRGAGEQYF,TGTGCCAGCAGCAGCAGGGGGGCGGGCGAGCAGTACTTC
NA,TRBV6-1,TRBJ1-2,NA,CASSEGVNYGYTF,TGTGCCAGCAGTGAAGGGGTTAACTATGGCTACACCTTC
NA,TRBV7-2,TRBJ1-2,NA,CASSPPPPRTPNYGYTF,TGTGCCAGCAGCCCTCCCCCCCCCAGGACTCCTAACTATGGCTACACCTTC
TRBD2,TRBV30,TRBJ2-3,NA,CAWSDARAGVGPDTQYF,TGTGCCTGGAGCGACGCAAGAGCGGGGGTTGGTCCAGATACGCAGTATTTT
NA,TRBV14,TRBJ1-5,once,CASRETGGAPGEFGPQHF,TGTGCCAGCAGGGAGACGGGGGGGGCGCCGGGAGAGTTTGGGCCCCAGCATTTT
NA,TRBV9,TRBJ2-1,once,CASSEMDSPYNEQFF,TGTGCCAGCAGCGAGATGGACAGCCCTTACAATGAGCAGTTCTTC
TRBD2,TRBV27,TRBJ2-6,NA,CASSLLVAGLTSGANVLTF,TGTGCCAGCAGTTTATTAGTAGCGGGCCTAACCTCTGGGGCCAACGTCCTGACTTTC
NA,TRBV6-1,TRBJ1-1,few,CASSRGTTEAFF,TGTGCCAGCAGTCGAGGGACCACTGAAGCTTTCTTT
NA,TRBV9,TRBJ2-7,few,CASSVVSFSYEQYF,TGTGCCAGCAGCGTAGTCAGTTTTTCCTACGAGCAGTACTTC
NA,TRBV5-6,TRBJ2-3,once,CASSLVLTYTDTQYF,TGTGCCAGCAGCTTGGTACTGACCTACACAGATACGCAGTATTTT
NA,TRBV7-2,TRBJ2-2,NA,CASSSQGTGELFF,TGTGCCAGCAGCTCACAGGGCACCGGGGAGCTGTTTTTT
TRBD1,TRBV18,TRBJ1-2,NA,CASSAGTANYGYTF,TGTGCCAGCTCCGCCGGGACAGCTAACTATGGCTACACCTTC
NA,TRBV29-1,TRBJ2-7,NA,CSVAGRGYEQYF,TGCAGCGTTGCTGGCAGAGGCTACGAGCAGTACTTC
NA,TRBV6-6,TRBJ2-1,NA,CASRETGIRGNEQFF,TGTGCCAGCAGGGAAACAGGGATTCGTGGGAATGAGCAGTTCTTC
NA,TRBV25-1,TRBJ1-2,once,CASSVGGTYGYTF,TGTGCCAGCAGTGTTGGCGGAACCTATGGCTACACCTTC
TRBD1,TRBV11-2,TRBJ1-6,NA,CASSPSTGVRNSPLHF,TGTGCCAGCAGCCCCTCCACAGGGGTTAGGAATTCACCCCTCCACTTT
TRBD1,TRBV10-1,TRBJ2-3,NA,CASSFGTGQNTQYF,TGCGCCAGCAGTTTTGGGACAGGGCAAAATACGCAGTATTTT
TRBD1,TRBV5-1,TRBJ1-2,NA,CASSLDGTGYGYTF,TGCGCCAGCAGCTTGGACGGGACAGGGTACGGCTACACCTTC
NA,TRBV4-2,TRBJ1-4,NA,CASSQGQITEKLFF,TGTGCCAGCAGCCAAGGGCAGATAACTGAAAAACTGTTTTTT
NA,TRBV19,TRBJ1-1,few,CASSAPNRALSNAFF,TGTGCCAGTAGTGCTCCAAACCGGGCCCTAAGCAATGCTTTCTTT
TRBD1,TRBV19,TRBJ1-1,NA,CASSIGNRGLNTEAFF,TGTGCCAGTAGTATAGGGAACAGGGGGCTAAACACTGAAGCTTTCTTT
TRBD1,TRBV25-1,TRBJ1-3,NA,CASSESTGVSGNTIYF,TGTGCCAGCAGTGAATCGACAGGGGTTAGTGGAAACACCATATATTTT
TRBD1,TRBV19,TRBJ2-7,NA,CASSMGTGDYEQYF,TGTGCCAGTAGTATGGGGACAGGGGACTACGAGCAGTACTTC
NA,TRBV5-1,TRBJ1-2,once,CASSPDPGRECTF,TGCGCCAGCAGTCCTGACCCGGGACGCGAATGCACCTTC
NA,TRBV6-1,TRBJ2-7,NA,CASRTGSYEQYF,TGTGCCAGCCGGACTGGGTCCTACGAGCAGTACTTC
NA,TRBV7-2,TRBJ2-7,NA,CASSLAGPTYEQYF,TGTGCCAGCAGCTTAGCGGGGCCGACCTACGAGCAGTACTTC
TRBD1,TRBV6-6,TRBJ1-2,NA,CASSSIPGQGNYGYTF,TGTGCCAGCAGTTCCATCCCGGGACAGGGGAACTATGGCTACACCTTC
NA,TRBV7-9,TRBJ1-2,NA,CASSFRDYGYTF,TGTGCCAGCAGCTTTCGGGACTATGGCTACACCTTC
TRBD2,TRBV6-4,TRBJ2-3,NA,CASSDNGGATDTQYF,TGTGCCAGCAGTGACAACGGGGGGGCCACAGATACGCAGTATTTT
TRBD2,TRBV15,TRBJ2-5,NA,CATGRGGRYQETQYF,TGTGCCACCGGCAGGGGCGGGAGGTACCAAGAGACCCAGTACTTC
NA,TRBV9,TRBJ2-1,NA,CASSAAYNEQFF,TGTGCCAGCAGCGCCGCCTACAATGAGCAGTTCTTC
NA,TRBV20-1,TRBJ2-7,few,CSARGPYEQYF,TGCAGTGCTAGGGGACCCTACGAGCAGTACTTC
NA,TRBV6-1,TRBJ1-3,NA,CASSERDFSGNTIYF,TGTGCCAGCAGTGAAAGGGATTTCTCTGGAAACACCATATATTTT
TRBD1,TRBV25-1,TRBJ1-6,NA,CASSMRGTAFSPLHF,TGTGCCAGCTCCATGCGAGGGACAGCCTTTTCACCCCTCCACTTT